The 32 T cell receptor beta chains listed next were all sequenced from one sample in a study of T cell changes during pregnancy in multiple sclerosis. This table comes from immunoSEQ multiplex PCR, and its TCRdb copy is limited to in-frame clones, with some not included. The sample records about 31,000 clones, roughly 87% being singletons. This material consisted of CD8+ T cells from peripheral blood mononuclear cells, taken in the first trimester of pregnancy. These receptors were collected from a female donor with multiple sclerosis, enrolled in a pregnancy study.

The chain uses TRBV7-2 and TRBJ2-1; 9 bases line up with TRBD1. Unmatched junction bases numbered 3, after V lost 5 bases and J lost 4 bases. This CDR3 comprises 14 residues. Germline CDR1 is SGHTA and CDR2 is FQGNSA. The CDR3 reads CASSPGQGYNEQFF. CDR3 DNA: TGTGCCAGCAGCCCGGGACAGGGTTACAATGAGCAGTTCTTC. Drawing the rest from reference TRBV7-2 and TRBJ2-1, the complete variable domain is GAGVSQSPSNKVTEKGKDVELRCDPISGHTALYWYRQSLGQGLEFLIYFQGNSAPDKSGLPSDRFSAERTGGSVSTLTIQRTQQEDSAVYLCASSPGQGYNEQFFGPGTRLTVL.

The rearrangement uses TRBV4-2 and TRBJ2-5; 7 bases fit TRBD1. The germline CDR1 and CDR2 sequences are LGHNA and YNFKEQ. V shed 5 bases and J 4 bases; nucleotides not matched to a gene: 10. The CDR3 has 15 amino acids. CDR3 coding DNA: TGTGCCAGCAGCACCCAACAGGGGCCTGGAGAGACCCAGTACTTC. Its translation is CASSTQQGPGETQYF.

This clone was seen a single time. The gene calls are TRBV27 and TRBJ1-2; no definite D call. This CDR3 comprises 13 residues. The V and J ends lost 3 bases and 2 bases respectively, with 7 bases between them. Looked up from germline, CDR1 is MNHEY and CDR2 is SMNVEV (reference sequence). DNA for the CDR3: TGTGCCAGCAGTTTTGGGCAGAACTATGGCTACACCTTC. It is translated as CASSFGQNYGYTF.

This sequence joins TRBV15 and TRBJ2-1, with D tentatively TRBD2 (5 bases). V was clipped by 0 bases and J by 3 bases, with 12 bases between them. There are 16 residues in the CDR3. Per the germline V gene, CDR1 is LNHNV and CDR2 is YYDKDF (reference sequence). Here the CDR3 reads CATSRDWSGVYNEQFF. The CDR3 coding sequence is TGTGCCACCAGCAGAGATTGGAGCGGAGTCTACAATGAGCAGTTCTTC.

V and J are TRBV5-1 and TRBJ1-6, with 8 nucleotides matching TRBD1. This CDR3 has 13 residues. V was clipped by 4 bases and J by 9 bases; unmatched bases: 3. Germline V lookup: CDR1 SGHRS, CDR2 YFSETQ. CDR3 in DNA: TGCGCCAGCAGCCTCGGGACAGGTTCACCCCTCCACTTT. As protein: CASSLGTGSPLHF. Filled out from reference TRBV5-1 and TRBJ1-6, the complete variable domain reads KAGVTQTPRYLIKTRGQQVTLSCSPISGHRSVSWYQQTPGQGLQFLFEYFSETQRNKGNFPGRFSGRQFSNSRSEMNVSTLELGDSALYLCASSLGTGSPLHFGNGTRLTVT.

For this clone: Other DNA sequences of this sample code for an identical CDR3. The rearrangement joins TRBV5-6 to TRBJ1-1, with no clear D. V was trimmed by 1 base and J by 5 bases, leaving 6 bases between them. Germline-derived CDR1 and CDR2 are SGHDT and YYEEEE. The CDR3 spans 12 residues. CDR3 sequence reads: CASSLRGTEAFF. The CDR3 nucleotides are TGTGCCAGCAGCTTGCGGGGAACTGAAGCTTTCTTT.

This rearrangement joins TRBV27 to TRBJ2-1; 11 nucleotides align to TRBD2. Germline V gene data show CDR1 as MNHEY and CDR2 as SMNVEV (reference sequence). J was trimmed by 4 bases and V by 7 bases; bases with no gene match: 6. This CDR3 has 15 amino acids. CDR3 DNA sequence: TGTGCCAGCACTGTGACTAGCGGGGCGTACAATGAGCAGTTCTTC. Translation gives CASTVTSGAYNEQFF.

The V and J genes are TRBV28 and TRBJ1-3, with TRBD1 as a possible D gene (5 bases). Between the trimmed V and J ends, which lost 7 bases and 0 bases, there was a span of 13 bases. The CDR3 is 15 residues long. The germline CDR1 and CDR2 sequences are MDHEN and SYDVKM. The CDR3 region has the DNA TGTGCCAGCAACCTAGACAGCAGCTCTGGAAACACCATATATTTT. This translates into CASNLDSSSGNTIYF.

J is TRBJ2-7 and V is TRBV27; D possibly corresponds to TRBD1 (5 bases). This CDR3 is built from 13 residues. V gave up 6 bases and J gave up 1 base, with 10 bases separating them. CDR1 is MNHEY and CDR2 is SMNVEV in the germline V gene (reference sequence). The CDR3 loop is CASRPTESYEQYF. The CDR3 coding sequence is TGTGCCAGCAGACCGACAGAGTCCTACGAGCAGTACTTC.

The chain employs TRBV7-9 and TRBJ2-1; 8 nucleotides align to TRBD2. This CDR3 region has 16 residues. Unmatched junction bases numbered 11, after V lost 2 bases and J lost 8 bases. The V gene's germline CDR1 is SEHNR and CDR2 FQNEAQ (reference sequence). The CDR3 sequence is CASSLIGGALLDEQFF. The CDR3 nucleotides read TGTGCCAGCAGCTTAATCGGGGGGGCCTTATTGGATGAGCAGTTCTTC.

The V call is TRBV27, the J call TRBJ2-1; perhaps TRBD2 as D (6 bases). This CDR3 is built from 15 residues. CDR1 MNHEY and CDR2 SMNVEV come from the germline V gene (reference sequence). Trimming cost V 1 base and J 3 bases, with 10 bases left between them. In DNA, the CDR3 is TGTGCCAGCAGTTTATGGCGGGACGACTACAATGAGCAGTTCTTC. Its protein is CASSLWRDDYNEQFF.

V and J are TRBV7-9 and TRBJ1-1, with a possible D match to TRBD1 (5 bases). Trimming pared 0 bases from V and 4 bases from J, leaving 9 bases between. Germline values: CDR1 SEHNR, CDR2 FQNEAQ (reference sequence). The CDR3 length is 14 residues. CDR3 DNA sequence: TGTGCCAGCAGCTTAGCGACGGGGGTCACTGAAGCTTTCTTT. It encodes CASSLATGVTEAFF.

In its sample, this clone was seen once. The chain links TRBV21-1 to TRBJ2-7; TRBD1 is taken as the D call from the table, unchecked against the DNA. TRBV21-1 is given as a pseudogene. CDR3 length equals 14 residues. The CDR3 sequence: CASSTRIVGHEQYF. The CDR3 DNA follows: TGTGCCAGCAGCACCAGGATCGTAGGCCACGAGCAGTACTTC.

This clone was detected only once. V is TRBV6-6 and J is TRBJ1-2, with 10 bases fitting TRBD1. This CDR3 region has 14 residues. CDR1 and CDR2 from the germline V gene are MNHNY and SVGAGI (reference sequence). V lost 5 bases, J lost 6 bases, and 6 bases stayed unmatched. CDR3 nucleotides: TGTGCCAGCAGTGCCGATGGACAGGGGGATGGCTACACCTTC. Translation: CASSADGQGDGYTF.

The gene calls are TRBV28 and TRBJ2-3; 7 nucleotides agree with TRBD2. This CDR3 contains 13 residues. Germline V gene sequence: CDR1 MDHEN, CDR2 SYDVKM. J lost 4 bases, V lost 8 bases, and 6 bases had no gene match. The CDR3 loop is CASSSGKADTQYF. The DNA for the CDR3 is TGTGCCAGCTCCAGCGGGAAGGCAGATACGCAGTATTTT. Variable domain in full (rest from reference TRBV28 and TRBJ2-3): DVKVTQSSRYLVKRTGEKVFLECVQDMDHENMFWYRQDPGLGLRLIYFSYDVKMKEKGDIPEGYSVSREKKERFSLILESASTNQTSMYLCASSSGKADTQYFGPGTRLTVL.

J is TRBJ2-7 and V is TRBV28; 11 bases agree with TRBD2. V gave up 5 bases and J gave up 4 bases; unmatched junction bases: 7. Germline V lookup: CDR1 MDHEN, CDR2 SYDVKM. The CDR3 covers 15 residues. Here the CDR3 reads CASSEIAGGGYEQYF. CDR3 DNA: TGTGCCAGCAGTGAAATAGCGGGAGGGGGTTACGAGCAGTACTTC.

The chain joins TRBV4-1 to TRBJ2-7, with TRBD1 matching over 9 bases. Germline V gene sequence: CDR1 MGHRA, CDR2 YSYEKL. V lost 1 base and J lost 3; bases outside the gene matches: 4. This CDR3 has 15 residues. The CDR3 DNA reads TGCGCCAGCAGCCAAGGGACAGGGGAATACTACGAGCAGTACTTC. This sequence encodes CASSQGTGEYYEQYF.

This clone was observed a few times. The chain links TRBV28 to TRBJ1-2; 7 nucleotides agree with TRBD1. V dropped 6 bases and J dropped 4; count of bases not matched to a gene: 8. There are 14 residues in the CDR3. Germline CDR1 MDHEN, CDR2 SYDVKM. The CDR3 bases are TGTGCCAGCAGCCGACCGGGACAGATCTATGGCTACACCTTC. Protein product: CASSRPGQIYGYTF.

The chain recombines TRBV6-1 with TRBJ1-1; perhaps TRBD1 as D (5 bases). Per the germline V gene, CDR1 is MNHNS and CDR2 is SASEGT. V lost 7 bases and J 4 bases, leaving 13 bases between the germline ends. CDR3 length equals 13 residues. The CDR3 spells CASNRGWGTEAFF. CDR3 coding DNA: TGTGCCAGCAATAGGGGTTGGGGCACTGAAGCTTTCTTT.

The chain has TRBV28 and TRBJ1-4, with D tentatively TRBD1 (6 bases). CDR1 MDHEN and CDR2 SYDVKM come from the germline V gene. The CDR3 is 15 amino acids. V dropped 6 bases and J dropped 7 bases, with 18 bases sitting between them. CDR3 in DNA: TGTGCCAGCAGGCTACCCGCGGGGGGCCGTGAAAAACTGTTTTTT. Encoded protein: CASRLPAGGREKLFF.

This chain links TRBV27 with TRBJ2-3; TRBD2 aligns across 9 bases. Germline CDR1 MNHEY, CDR2 SMNVEV (reference sequence). With V trimmed by 5 bases and J by 3 bases, 12 bases remained unmatched. The CDR3 sequence is 17 residues long. The CDR3 region is CASSPLGVAGVTDTQYF. The CDR3 nucleotides read TGTGCCAGCAGTCCCCTTGGAGTAGCGGGAGTTACAGATACGCAGTATTTT.

This clone was seen a few times. The chain combines TRBV4-1 with TRBJ2-1; no reliable D call. Germline CDR1 reads MGHRA; CDR2 reads YSYEKL. The CDR3 is made up of 13 amino acids. Trimming took 0 bases from V and 9 from J, leaving 9 bases between them. CDR3 amino acids: CASSQDREVEQFF. CDR3 DNA sequence: TGCGCCAGCAGCCAAGACCGAGAGGTTGAGCAGTTCTTC.

The chain links TRBV7-9 to TRBJ1-2, with 9 bases fitting TRBD1. The trim removed 1 base at V and 5 bases at J, leaving 2 bases unmatched. Germline V lookup: CDR1 SEHNR, CDR2 FQNEAQ (reference sequence). The CDR3 is made up of 14 amino acids. In nucleotides, the CDR3 is TGTGCCAGCAGCTTAGTACAGGGGGCGTATGGCTACACCTTC. It translates to CASSLVQGAYGYTF.

The rearrangement links TRBV28 to TRBJ2-3, with 11 positions matching TRBD2. Germline V gene lookup returns CDR1 MDHEN and CDR2 SYDVKM. Germline trimming cut 3 bases from V and 1 base from J; bases unmatched to any gene: 3. CDR3 length: 16 residues. CDR3 nucleotides: TGTGCCAGCAGTTTGATGACTAGCGGGGGCACAGATACGCAGTATTTT. Amino acid sequence: CASSLMTSGGTDTQYF. Looking up the rest from reference TRBV28 and TRBJ2-3 gives the full variable domain: DVKVTQSSRYLVKRTGEKVFLECVQDMDHENMFWYRQDPGLGLRLIYFSYDVKMKEKGDIPEGYSVSREKKERFSLILESASTNQTSMYLCASSLMTSGGTDTQYFGPGTRLTVL.

This chain's CDR3 is CASSSGLAGGFTGELFF. In DNA form, the CDR3 reads TGTGCCAGCAGTTCGGGACTAGCGGGAGGGTTCACCGGGGAGCTGTTTTTT. J is TRBJ2-2 and V is TRBV27; 16 positions match TRBD2. Trimming at V came to 4 bases and at J to 4 bases, leaving 3 bases not matched to a gene. CDR1 is MNHEY and CDR2 is SMNVEV in the germline V gene (reference sequence). The CDR3 length is 17 residues.

V is TRBV28 and J is TRBJ2-7; 7 nucleotides align to TRBD1. V shed 6 bases and J 2 bases; nucleotides not matched to a gene: 10. This CDR3 has 15 amino acids. Germline V lookup: CDR1 MDHEN, CDR2 SYDVKM. The CDR3 reads CASSLSETGPYEQYF. DNA of the CDR3: TGTGCCAGCAGCCTATCCGAGACAGGGCCCTACGAGCAGTACTTC.

This clone was observed a single time. The rearrangement uses TRBV6-5 and TRBJ1-1, with D possibly matching TRBD1 (5 bases). Trimming took 2 bases from V and 4 from J, leaving 11 bases between them. Germline CDR1 MNHEY, CDR2 SVGAGI. The CDR3 is 14 amino acids. In DNA, the CDR3 is TGTGCCAGCAGTTACGCGGACGGGGGCACTGAAGCTTTCTTT. Translating gives CASSYADGGTEAFF.

This clone was detected a few times. The CDR3 DNA follows: TGTGCCAGCAGCCGCGTGTGGACTGAAGCTTTCTTT. This encodes CASSRVWTEAFF. The gene calls are TRBV11-2 and TRBJ1-1; D gene uncertain. From germline, CDR1 is SGHAT and CDR2 FQNNGV. This CDR3 has 12 residues. Deletions cut 5 bases from V and 5 bases from J, with 9 bases between.

This clone appeared a single time. This rearrangement joins TRBV5-1 to TRBJ2-1, with a possible D match to TRBD1 (5 bases). The CDR3 runs to 14 residues. CDR1 and CDR2 from the germline V gene are SGHRS and YFSETQ. Trimming pared 1 base from V and 5 bases from J, leaving 10 bases between. CDR3 in DNA: TGCGCCAGCAGCTTGAGGGGTCAGAACAATGAGCAGTTCTTC. Translation gives CASSLRGQNNEQFF.

The chain is built from TRBV6-1 and TRBJ2-2; D is possibly TRBD2 (6 bases). Per germline, CDR1 MNHNS and CDR2 SASEGT. The CDR3 is made up of 16 amino acids. V was shortened by 1 base and J by 4 bases, with 13 bases between the two germline ends. This CDR3 is CASSEGGASITGELFF. Here the CDR3 DNA reads TGTGCCAGCAGTGAAGGCGGGGCCAGCATCACCGGGGAGCTGTTTTTT.

This clone was seen only once. The chain has TRBV27 and TRBJ1-5; TRBD1 might be the D (6 bases). The V gene lost 3 bases and the J gene lost 5 bases, with 11 bases spanning the gap. This CDR3 comprises 14 residues. Germline-derived CDR1 and CDR2 are MNHEY and SMNVEV (reference sequence). The CDR3: CASSFGTPDQPQHF. The CDR3 DNA follows: TGTGCCAGCAGTTTCGGGACACCAGATCAGCCCCAGCATTTT.

The chain has TRBV18 and TRBJ1-1, with D possibly TRBD1 on 5 matching bases. Trimming shortened V by 3 bases and J by 5 bases, and 16 bases separated the two germline ends. Germline CDR1 and CDR2: KGHSH and LQKENI. This CDR3 comprises 15 residues. This chain's CDR3 is CASSPIRWGGTEAFF. DNA for the CDR3: TGTGCCAGCTCACCGATCCGGTGGGGGGGTACTGAAGCTTTCTTT.